This is a list of T cell receptor beta chains from one sample in a study of T cells in Graves' hyperthyroidism and ophthalmopathy. A single record per CDR3 protein comes from TCRdb applying MiXCR to the multiplex PCR reads. The sample gives about half a million distinct CDR3 sequences, less than 25% of which show up once; about 26% is in the top ten. Sequenced: blood. The receptors stem from a man aged 18 to 30 with Graves' hyperthyroidism. CDR3s include the opening cysteine and the closing phenylalanine or tryptophan.

TRBV28,CASTPLGTNTGELFF
TRBV20-1,CSARGLSSPYEQYF
TRBV11-2,CASSLTRTGEGYTF
TRBV20-1,CSAGEAGRGQETQYF
TRBV13,CASSPTIRDSHTGELFF
TRBV5-1,CASSLVWGSGASYEQYF
TRBV4-1,CASSLIQGAYQPQHF
TRBV6-2/TRBV6-3,CASSSGTPYEQYF
TRBV29-1,CSVPTGGNPYEQYF
TRBV27,CASSFGSGTKTQYF
TRBV10-2,CASSADQETQYF
TRBV12-3/TRBV12-4,CASSPDYTEAFF
TRBV5-1,CASSLRGQRGGLYEQYF
TRBV12-3/TRBV12-4,CASSSAGADTGELFF
TRBV29-1,CSVGQGPNQPQHF
TRBV19,CASSMVGTTEAFF
TRBV7-8,CASSNSGTTPYEQYF
TRBV19,CASSPAQGSEQYF
TRBV2,CASSWLQGGTEAFF
TRBV7-3,CASSFTPGTPQETQYF
TRBV11-2,CAGSSWGVGEQYF
TRBV28,CASSLRVGFTEAFF
TRBV5-1,CASSLTGGSGYTF
TRBV18,CASSSGATSYEQYF
TRBV12-3/TRBV12-4,CASSPGSGIYEQYF
TRBV7-8,CASSRGRQLKETQYF